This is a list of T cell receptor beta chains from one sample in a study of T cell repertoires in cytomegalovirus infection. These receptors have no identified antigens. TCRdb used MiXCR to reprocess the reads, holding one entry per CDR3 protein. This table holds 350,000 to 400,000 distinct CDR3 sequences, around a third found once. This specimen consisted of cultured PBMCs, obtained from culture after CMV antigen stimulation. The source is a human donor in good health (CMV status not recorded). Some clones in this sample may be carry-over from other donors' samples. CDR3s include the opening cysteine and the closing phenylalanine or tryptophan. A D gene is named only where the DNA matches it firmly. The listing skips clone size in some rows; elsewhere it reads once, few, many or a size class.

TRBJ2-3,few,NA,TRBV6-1,CASSELLAVFSYTDTQYF,TGTGCCAGCAGTGAACTGTTAGCGGTTTTTTCTTACACAGATACGCAGTATTTT
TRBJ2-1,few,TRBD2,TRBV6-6,CASSYSITSGSDDNEQFF,TGTGCCAGCAGTTACTCAATTACTAGCGGGAGCGACGACAATGAGCAGTTCTTC
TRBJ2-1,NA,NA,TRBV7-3,CASSLTPGSYNEQFF,TGTGCCAGCAGCTTAACCCCAGGATCCTACAATGAGCAGTTCTTC
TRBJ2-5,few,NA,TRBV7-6,CASSRPKGVQVETQYF,TGTGCCAGCAGCCGACCAAAGGGGGTCCAAGTCGAGACCCAGTACTTC
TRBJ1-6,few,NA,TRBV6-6,CASSYAVRRSYNSPLHF,TGTGCCAGCAGTTATGCGGTCCGGAGATCCTATAATTCACCCCTCCACTTT
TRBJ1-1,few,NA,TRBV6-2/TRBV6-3,CASSLNPSNTEAFF,TGTGCCAGCAGCCTAAACCCGAGCAACACTGAAGCTTTCTTT
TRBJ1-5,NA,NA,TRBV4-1,CASSPRVLVNSNQPQHF,TGCGCCAGCAGCCCCCGGGTCCTCGTAAATAGCAATCAGCCCCAGCATTTT
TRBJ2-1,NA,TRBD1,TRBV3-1,CASSPHPRTGSYNEQFF,TGTGCCAGCAGCCCTCATCCCCGGACAGGGTCCTACAATGAGCAGTTCTTC
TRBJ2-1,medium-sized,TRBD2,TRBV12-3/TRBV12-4,CASSRLAGGPSNEQFF,TGTGCCAGCAGCCGACTAGCGGGAGGGCCGAGTAATGAGCAGTTCTTC
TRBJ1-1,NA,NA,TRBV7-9,CASSLARPWGFF,TGTGCCAGCAGCTTAGCGAGACCGTGGGGTTTCTTT
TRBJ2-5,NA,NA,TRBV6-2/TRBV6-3,CASKGGGVETQYF,TGTGCCTCCAAAGGAGGAGGAGTAGAGACCCAGTACTTC
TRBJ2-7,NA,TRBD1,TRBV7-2,CASRRAGTASYEQYF,TGTGCCAGCAGACGGGCTGGGACAGCCTCTTACGAGCAGTACTTC
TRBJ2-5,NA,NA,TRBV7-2,CASSSTREETQYF,TGTGCCAGCAGCTCTACCCGGGAGGAGACCCAGTACTTC
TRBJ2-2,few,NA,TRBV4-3,CASSQDSYRQTGELFF,TGCGCCAGCAGCCAAGACTCATATAGGCAGACCGGGGAGCTGTTTTTT
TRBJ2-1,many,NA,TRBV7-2,CASRASYNEQFF,TGTGCCAGCCGGGCCTCTTACAATGAGCAGTTCTTC
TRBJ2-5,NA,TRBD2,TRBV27,CASRSLAGTTGQETQYF,TGTGCCAGCCGAAGCCTAGCGGGAACCACAGGCCAAGAGACCCAGTACTTC
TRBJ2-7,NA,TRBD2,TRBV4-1,CASSQGAGTSGYEQYF,TGCGCCAGCAGCCAGGGGGCCGGGACTAGCGGCTACGAGCAGTACTTC
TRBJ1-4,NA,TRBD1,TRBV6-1,CASSESLGQANEKLFF,TGTGCCAGCAGTGAATCCCTGGGACAGGCTAATGAAAAACTGTTTTTT
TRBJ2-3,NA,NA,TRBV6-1,CASSYGATGPDTQYF,TGTGCCAGCAGTTACGGGGCAACGGGGCCAGATACGCAGTATTTT
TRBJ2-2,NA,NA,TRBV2,CASSETGADTGELFF,TGTGCCAGCAGTGAAACCGGGGCGGACACCGGGGAGCTGTTTTTT
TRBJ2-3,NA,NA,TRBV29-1,CSVAGSGITDTQYF,TGCAGCGTTGCCGGATCGGGTATAACAGATACGCAGTATTTT
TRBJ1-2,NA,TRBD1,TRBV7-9,CASSFWTGNNYGYTF,TGTGCCAGCAGCTTTTGGACAGGAAACAACTATGGCTACACCTTC
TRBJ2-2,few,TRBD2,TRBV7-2,CASSLVGRAYTGELFF,TGTGCCAGCAGCTTAGTCGGGAGGGCCTACACCGGGGAGCTGTTTTTT
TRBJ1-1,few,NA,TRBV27,CASTSNLDTEAFF,TGTGCCAGCACCTCGAACCTGGACACTGAAGCTTTCTTT
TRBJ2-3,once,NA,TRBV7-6,CTSSQQEWLIADTQYF,TGTACCAGCAGCCAACAAGAGTGGTTGATAGCAGATACGCAGTATTTT
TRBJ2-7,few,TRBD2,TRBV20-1,CSVPGSGIYEQYF,TGCAGTGTCCCGGGTAGCGGGATATACGAGCAGTACTTC
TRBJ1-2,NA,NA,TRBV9,CASSVAKGQGYGYTF,TGTGCCAGCAGCGTAGCGAAGGGGCAAGGCTATGGCTACACCTTC
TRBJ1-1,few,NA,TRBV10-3,CAITGGSTEAFF,TGTGCCATCACCGGGGGAAGCACTGAAGCTTTCTTT
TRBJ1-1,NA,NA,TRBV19,CASRSRGGIDTEAFF,TGTGCCAGTAGATCCCGAGGGGGGATAGACACTGAAGCTTTCTTT
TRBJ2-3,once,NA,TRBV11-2,CASSLGHRAQYF,TGTGCCAGCAGCTTAGGTCACAGGGCGCAGTATTTT
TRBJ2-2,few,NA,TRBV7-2,CASSLVARGTGELFF,TGTGCCAGCAGCTTAGTTGCGAGGGGCACCGGGGAGCTGTTTTTT
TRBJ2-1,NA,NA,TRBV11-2,CASSPRIEQFF,TGTGCCAGCAGCCCCAGGATTGAGCAGTTCTTC
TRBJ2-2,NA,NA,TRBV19,CASSIDGRYTGELFF,TGTGCCAGTAGTATCGACGGACGGTACACCGGGGAGCTGTTTTTT
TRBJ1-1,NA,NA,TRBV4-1,CASSHLQGRRAGTEAFF,TGCGCCAGCAGCCACCTACAGGGAAGAAGGGCGGGCACTGAAGCTTTCTTT
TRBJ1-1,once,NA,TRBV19,CASSMGAKLKAFF,TGTGCCAGTAGTATGGGGGCAAAGTTAAAAGCTTTCTTT
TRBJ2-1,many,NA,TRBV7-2,CASSDPGTPLQFF,TGTGCCAGCAGCGATCCAGGGACACCATTACAGTTCTTC
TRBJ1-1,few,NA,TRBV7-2,CASSLVSWNTEAFF,TGTGCCAGCAGCTTAGTATCTTGGAACACTGAAGCTTTCTTT
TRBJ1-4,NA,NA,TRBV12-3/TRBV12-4,CASSPTVEKLFF,TGTGCCAGCAGTCCGACAGTCGAAAAACTGTTTTTT
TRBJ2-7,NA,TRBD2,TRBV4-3,CASSQEDSGRAGVRYEQYF,TGCGCCAGCAGCCAAGAGGATAGCGGGAGGGCCGGGGTACGCTACGAGCAGTACTTC
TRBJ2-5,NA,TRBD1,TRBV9,CASSFAGQAGETQYF,TGTGCCAGCAGCTTCGCGGGACAGGCGGGGGAGACCCAGTACTTC
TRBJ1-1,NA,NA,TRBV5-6,CASSRAGSGRLEAFF,TGTGCCAGCAGCCGTGCCGGGTCAGGGCGACTTGAAGCTTTCTTT
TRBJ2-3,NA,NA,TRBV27,CASSPGGGPSTDTQYF,TGTGCCAGCAGCCCGGGTGGGGGGCCTAGCACAGATACGCAGTATTTT
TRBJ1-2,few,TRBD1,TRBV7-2,CASGRDRQLPNYGYTF,TGTGCCAGCGGGCGGGACAGGCAGCTTCCTAACTATGGCTACACCTTC
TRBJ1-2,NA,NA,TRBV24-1,CATSETGVGYGYTF,TGTGCCACCAGTGAAACAGGAGTGGGCTATGGCTACACCTTC
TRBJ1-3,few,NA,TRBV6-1,CASSDMLGKNTIYF,TGTGCCAGCAGTGACATGTTAGGAAAGAACACCATATATTTT
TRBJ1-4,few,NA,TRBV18,CASSPGWNEKLFF,TGTGCCAGCTCACCGGGTTGGAATGAAAAACTGTTTTTT
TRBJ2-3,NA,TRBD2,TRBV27,CASRPLAGGPDTQYF,TGTGCCAGCAGACCCCTAGCGGGAGGGCCAGATACGCAGTATTTT
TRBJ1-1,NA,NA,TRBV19,CASSIVAGGNTEAFF,TGTGCCAGTAGTATTGTGGCTGGGGGCAACACTGAAGCTTTCTTT
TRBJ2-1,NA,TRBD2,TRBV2,CASSEGKGLAGGLGNEQFF,TGTGCCAGCAGTGAGGGCAAGGGACTAGCGGGAGGACTCGGCAATGAGCAGTTCTTC
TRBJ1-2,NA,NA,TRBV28,CASRGDRSKVYGYTF,TGTGCCAGCAGGGGCGACAGGAGTAAGGTCTATGGCTACACCTTC
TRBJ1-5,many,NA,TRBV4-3,CASSQDKSSNQPQHF,TGCGCCAGCAGCCAAGATAAGTCTAGCAATCAGCCCCAGCATTTT
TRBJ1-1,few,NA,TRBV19,CASSLSMNTEAFF,TGTGCCAGTAGTTTATCTATGAACACTGAAGCTTTCTTT
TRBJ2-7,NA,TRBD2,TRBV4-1,CASSQAPLAGPYEQYF,TGCGCCAGCAGCCAAGCACCACTAGCGGGACCCTACGAGCAGTACTTC